The next 14 T cell receptor beta chains were all read from a single sample in a study of PD-1 blockade in classical Hodgkin lymphoma. Stated time point: cycle 4 day 1 (C4D1), after six to seven weeks of nivolumab. Each patient relapsed following autologous stem cell transplantation, and prior brentuximab vedotin exposure differed. The method was immunoSEQ multiplex PCR; TCRdb's version includes in-frame clones alone and lacks a portion of them. Here the sample spans about 60,000 clones, around 90% being singletons. Specimen: peripheral blood mononuclear cells (PBMCs), collected before the fourth cycle of nivolumab. These TCRs come from a human donor with classical Hodgkin lymphoma.

On this clone itself: Germline and junction disagree at one end, which may indicate a read error. The V call is TRBV6-5, the J call TRBJ2-1; 8 bases fit TRBD1. Germline CDR1 is MNHEY and CDR2 is SVGAGI. This CDR3 region has 16 residues. CDR3 in DNA: TGTGCCAGCAGTTACCAACCTACTGGACAGGGCAAGATAGAGGTCTTC. Translating it yields CASSYQPTGQGKIEVF.

The chain carries TRBV6-8 and TRBJ1-2, with TRBD1 as a possible D gene (5 bases). The germline CDR1 and CDR2 sequences are MNHGY and SAAAGT. V shed 2 bases and J shed 8 bases, with 6 bases lying between them. The CDR3 loop spans 11 amino acids. The CDR3 DNA reads as TGTGCCAGCAGTTACGGGGCAGGCTACACCTTC. Its translation is CASSYGAGYTF.

This chain uses TRBV6-5 with TRBJ2-2, with unresolved D. Germline V CDR1 and CDR2: MNHEY, SVGAGI. V lost 7 bases, J lost 1 base, and 4 bases lay in between. The CDR3 extends over 12 amino acids. In nucleotides, the CDR3 is TGTGCCAGCAAATGGAACACCGGGGAGCTGTTTTTT. This sequence encodes CASKWNTGELFF.

This chain uses TRBV29-1 with TRBJ2-2; tentatively, D is TRBD1 (6 bases). Trimming took 5 bases from V and 2 from J, leaving 18 bases between them. The CDR3 is made up of 16 amino acids. Germline V gives CDR1 SQVTM, CDR2 ANQGSEA. The CDR3 loop reads CSVTPRGGLNTGELFF. For the CDR3, the DNA is TGCAGCGTTACACCTAGAGGGGGATTAAACACCGGGGAGCTGTTTTTT.

CDR3 protein: CASVSGQGQRRQYF. Written as DNA, the CDR3 is TGTGCCAGCGTTTCAGGACAGGGTCAAAGGAGGCAGTACTTC. The chain links TRBV28 to TRBJ2-7; 8 nucleotides align to TRBD1. CDR3 length: 14 amino acids. Germline CDR1 reads MDHEN; CDR2 reads SYDVKM. J gave up 9 bases and V 8 bases, and 15 bases lay outside the gene matches. Full variable domain (remainder filled in from reference TRBV28 and TRBJ2-7): DVKVTQSSRYLVKRTGEKVFLECVQDMDHENMFWYRQDPGLGLRLIYFSYDVKMKEKGDIPEGYSVSREKKERFSLILESASTNQTSMYLCASVSGQGQRRQYFGPGTRLTVT.

V usage is TRBV30 and J usage is TRBJ1-2, with a tentative D call TRBD1 (6 bases). The CDR3 consists of 12 residues. Germline CDR1 GTSNPN, CDR2 SVGIG (reference sequence). V lost 4 bases, J lost 7 bases, and 13 bases lay in between. The CDR3 loop reads CAWNGGAAGYTF. CDR3 nucleotides: TGTGCCTGGAACGGGGGGGCGGCTGGCTACACCTTC.

The chain joins TRBV30 to TRBJ2-5; 8 bases are a match to TRBD1. This CDR3 comprises 16 residues. V trimming: 2 bases; J trimming: 3 bases; junction bases outside the gene matches: 11. Germline V CDR1 and CDR2: GTSNPN, SVGIG (reference sequence). The CDR3 DNA reads as TGTGCCTGGAGTACGAAGACAGGGGAGGAAGAAGAGACCCAGTACTTC. This sequence encodes CAWSTKTGEEEETQYF.

This chain uses TRBV20-1 with TRBJ1-1; D unresolved. Germline V lookup: CDR1 DFQATT, CDR2 SNEGSKA (reference sequence). The CDR3 covers 11 residues. Trimming cost V 3 bases and J 10 bases, with 12 bases left between them. CDR3 in DNA: TGCAGTGCTAGCGTGCGCGGGGTAGCTTTCTTT. It codes for CSASVRGVAFF.

This clone was seen a handful of times. The chain uses TRBV19 and TRBJ1-1, with unresolved D. CDR3 length: 13 residues. The germline CDR1 and CDR2 sequences are LNHDA and SQIVND (reference sequence). V gave up 1 base and J gave up 0 bases, with 3 bases separating them. The CDR3 coding sequence is TGTGCCAGTAGTATAGGCATGAACACTGAAGCTTTCTTT. Protein product: CASSIGMNTEAFF.

The chain carries TRBV27 and TRBJ1-2, with 8 bases identical to TRBD1. V lost 10 bases and J lost 3; bases outside the gene matches: 10. The CDR3 has 14 amino acids. In germline, CDR1 is MNHEY, CDR2 SMNVEV (reference sequence). The CDR3, as DNA: TGTGCCACCCGAACTCAGGGGGCTGACTATGGCTACACCTTC. Its protein is CATRTQGADYGYTF.

The genes are TRBV30 and TRBJ1-2; no definite D call. The V and J ends lost 4 bases and 4 bases respectively, with 13 bases between them. Germline V gives CDR1 GTSNPN, CDR2 SVGIG (reference sequence). The CDR3 is made up of 13 amino acids. DNA of the CDR3: TGTGCCTGGATCTTGACGGCTCCCTATGGCTACACCTTC. Residues: CAWILTAPYGYTF.

The rearrangement uses TRBV4-2 and TRBJ1-1; 10 nucleotides agree with TRBD1. This CDR3 spans 15 amino acids. CDR1 is LGHNA and CDR2 is YNFKEQ in the germline V gene. J was trimmed by 5 bases and V by 7 bases; bases with no gene match: 10. The CDR3 here is CASTPGTGEETEAFF. CDR3 sequence (DNA): TGTGCCAGCACCCCCGGGACAGGGGAAGAGACTGAAGCTTTCTTT.

This clone was recorded only once. The chain is built from TRBV9 and TRBJ2-2; D is undetermined. The V end was cut by 0 bases, the J end by 7 bases, with 4 bases between. The CDR3 has 12 amino acids. Germline lookup yields CDR1 SGDLS and CDR2 YYNGEE. The CDR3 is CASSVAGGELFF. The CDR3 nucleotides read TGTGCCAGCAGCGTAGCTGGCGGGGAGCTGTTTTTT.

The chain recombines TRBV7-9 with TRBJ2-7, with TRBD2 as a possible D gene (5 bases). The germline V gene encodes CDR1 SEHNR and CDR2 FQNEAQ (reference sequence). There are 12 residues in the CDR3. The germline V and J ends were trimmed by 5 bases and 6 bases, with 11 bases remaining between them. This CDR3 reads CASSPGNSEQYF. CDR3 nucleotides: TGTGCCAGCAGCCCCGGGAACTCCGAGCAGTACTTC.